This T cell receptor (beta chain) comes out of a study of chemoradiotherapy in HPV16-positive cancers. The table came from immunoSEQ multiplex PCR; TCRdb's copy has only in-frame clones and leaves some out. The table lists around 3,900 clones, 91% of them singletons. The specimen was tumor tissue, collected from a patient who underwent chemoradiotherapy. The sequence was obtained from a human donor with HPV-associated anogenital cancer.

The CDR3 region is CASSQDLMAGWSNSPLHF. Written as DNA, the CDR3 is TGCGCCAGCAGCCAAGATCTAATGGCAGGGTGGAGTAATTCACCCCTCCACTTT. V usage is TRBV4-3 and J usage is TRBJ1-6; possibly TRBD1 for D (5 bases). The V end was cut by 0 bases, the J end by 6 bases, with 18 bases between. CDR3 length: 18 residues. CDR1 LGHNA and CDR2 YSLEER come from the germline V gene.